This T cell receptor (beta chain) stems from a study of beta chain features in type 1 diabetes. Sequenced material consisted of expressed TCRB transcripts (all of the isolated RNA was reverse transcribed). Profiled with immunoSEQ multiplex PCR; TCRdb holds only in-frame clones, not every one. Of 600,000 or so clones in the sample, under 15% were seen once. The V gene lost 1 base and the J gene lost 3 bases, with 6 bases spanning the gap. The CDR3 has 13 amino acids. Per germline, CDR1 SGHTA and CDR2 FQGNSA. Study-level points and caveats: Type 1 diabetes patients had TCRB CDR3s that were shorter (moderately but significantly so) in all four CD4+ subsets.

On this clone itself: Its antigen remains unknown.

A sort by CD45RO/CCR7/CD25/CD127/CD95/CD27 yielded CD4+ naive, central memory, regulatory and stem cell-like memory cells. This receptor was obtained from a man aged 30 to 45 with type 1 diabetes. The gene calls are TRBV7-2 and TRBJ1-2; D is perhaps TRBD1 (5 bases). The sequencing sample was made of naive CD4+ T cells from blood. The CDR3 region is CASSLGQHYGYTF. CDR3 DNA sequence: TGTGCCAGCAGCTTAGGACAGCACTATGGCTACACCTTC.